This T cell receptor (beta chain) was observed in a study of T cells in Graves' hyperthyroidism and ophthalmopathy. RNA transcripts yielded amplified TCR beta CDR3 regions. Carried out on the TCR CDR3, a first-round RT-PCR used the HTBI primer set. MiXCR was run by TCRdb on the multiplex PCR reads, yielding one entry per CDR3 protein. Among about 210,000 distinct CDR3 sequences listed, roughly a sixth were seen once. Broader study findings: In simple terms, a model built on 13 V-J features told ophthalmopathy apart from stable hyperthyroidism.

On this clonotype itself: Its matching antigen is unknown.

The V and J ends lost 7 bases and 1 base respectively, with 5 bases between them. This CDR3 comprises 11 residues. The germline gives CDR1 MNHNS, CDR2 SASEGT. Sequenced: blood. The receptor's source is a man aged 50-59 years with Graves' hyperthyroidism. V gene TRBV6-1 combines with J gene TRBJ2-7; no clear D. Here the CDR3 reads CASTGSYEQYF. CDR3 in DNA: TGTGCCAGCACAGGTTCCTACGAGCAGTACTTC.